This T cell receptor (beta chain) came from a study of shared clonotypes between healthy human individuals. Naive CD8 cells comprised CD45RO-negative, CCR7-positively selected cells, excluding terminally differentiated effector memory CD45RA+ cells. The table came from immunoSEQ multiplex PCR; TCRdb's copy has only in-frame clones and leaves some out. The table has roughly 2.1 million clones, roughly 91% seen once; the top ten hold about 1.8%. Trimming took 4 bases from V and 7 from J; bases not matched to a gene: 14. Per germline, CDR1 SGHTA and CDR2 FQGNSA. CDR3 size: 16 residues. The sample comprised naive CD8+ T cells from PBMCs. The receptor was derived from a man aged 18 to 29 in good health. Some clones in this sample may be carry-over from other donors' samples. The rearrangement joins TRBV7-2 to TRBJ2-7, with 9 bases fitting TRBD1. CDR3 protein: CASSWGTGIPLEEQYF. The CDR3 coding sequence is TGTGCCAGCAGCTGGGGGACAGGGATCCCCCTGGAAGAGCAGTACTTC.